The 5 T cell receptor beta chains below were found in one sample sequenced in a study of cytomegalovirus exposure and HLA in healthy donors. Sequenced by immunoSEQ multiplex PCR; TCRdb stores in-frame clones only, minus some. Among over 250,000 clones listed, roughly nine tenths were seen once. The sequenced sample was PBMCs. The receptors derive from a woman in her twenties or thirties in good health and CMV-seropositive.

V usage is TRBV5-1 and J usage is TRBJ2-7, with 13 bases identical to TRBD2. Trimming at V came to 7 bases and at J to 5 bases, leaving 6 bases not matched to a gene. Germline assignment: CDR1 SGHRS and CDR2 YFSETQ. CDR3 size: 14 residues. The CDR3 DNA is TGCGCCAGCCGTACGGGACTAGCGGGAAACGAGCAGTACTTC. This sequence encodes CASRTGLAGNEQYF.

This chain uses TRBV5-4 with TRBJ1-5; D unresolved. V lost 2 bases and J 5 bases, leaving 8 bases between the germline ends. CDR1 SGHNT and CDR2 YYREEE come from the germline V gene (reference sequence). The CDR3 sequence is 13 residues long. The CDR3 sequence is CASSFGRDQPQHF. CDR3 bases: TGTGCCAGCAGCTTCGGGAGAGATCAGCCCCAGCATTTT. Full variable domain (remainder filled in from reference TRBV5-4 and TRBJ1-5): ETGVTQSPTHLIKTRGQQVTLRCSSQSGHNTVSWYQQALGQGPQFIFQYYREEENGRGNFPPRFSGLQFPNYSSELNVNALELDDSALYLCASSFGRDQPQHFGDGTRLSIL.

The rearrangement uses TRBV27 and TRBJ1-1; 7 bases are a match to TRBD1. V shed 6 bases, J shed 5 bases, and the junction held 9 bases outside the gene matches. The germline V gene encodes CDR1 MNHEY and CDR2 SMNVEV (reference sequence). CDR3 length: 14 amino acids. This chain's CDR3 is CASRGVGTVTEAFF. The CDR3 DNA reads TGTGCCAGCAGGGGGGTAGGGACAGTGACTGAAGCTTTCTTT.

The chain carries TRBV6-1 and TRBJ2-6; D remains unclear. V shed 3 bases and J shed 2 bases, with 5 bases lying between them. The CDR3 loop spans 14 amino acids. CDR1 and CDR2 from the germline V gene are MNHNS and SASEGT. CDR3 nucleotide sequence: TGTGCCAGCAGTGACAGCGCTGGGGCCAACGTCCTGACTTTC. It codes for CASSDSAGANVLTF.

The rearrangement links TRBV15 to TRBJ1-1; the match to TRBD1 covers 9 bases. CDR1 LNHNV and CDR2 YYDKDF come from the germline V gene (reference sequence). The CDR3 consists of 18 residues. The trim removed 3 bases at V and 3 bases at J, leaving 14 bases unmatched. Written as DNA, the CDR3 is TGTGCCACCAGCAGGGAGCGTCCCGGGACAGGGATTGACACTGAAGCTTTCTTT. Protein sequence: CATSRERPGTGIDTEAFF.